The clone carrying this TCR beta chain was seen a few times. Its antigen is unidentified. This entry is derived from a study of Graves' ophthalmopathy and Graves' hyperthyroidism. Study summary: Stable hyperthyroidism denotes an absence of ophthalmopathy throughout 18 months of follow-up.

General study findings and limits: Detected in blood as well were most expanded thyroid clonotypes with frequency above 0.001. In separating ophthalmopathy from stable hyperthyroidism, a 13-signature model achieved less than 90% sensitivity and about 80% specificity.

TCR beta CDR3 amplification used RNA transcripts. HTBI-primed first-round RT-PCR preceded second-round multiplex PCR. From the multiplex PCR reads, TCRdb called clonotypes with MiXCR, one entry per CDR3 protein. The profile shows around 1,000,000 distinct CDR3 sequences, about two fifths of them singletons. The germline CDR1 and CDR2 sequences are MNHNY and SVGAGI (reference sequence). The V end lost 0 bases, the J end lost 0 bases, and 8 bases lay between the germline ends. CDR3 size: 15 residues. Other autoimmune disease, uncontrolled infection, pregnancy and lactation led to exclusion. This chain uses TRBV6-6 with TRBJ2-5; D might be TRBD2 (5 bases). The TCR was taken from an adult man with Graves' hyperthyroidism. The sample taken for sequencing was peripheral blood or thyroid tissue (not recorded which). CDR3 sequence: CASSYSSGYQETQYF. CDR3 in DNA: TGTGCCAGCAGTTACTCGTCGGGGTACCAAGAGACCCAGTACTTC.